This T cell receptor (beta chain) was obtained from a study of blood T cell repertoires in COVID-19. Across the whole study: From T cells, B-cell-depleted T cells, or PBMCs came the material, which was cDNA or gDNA.

Germline-derived CDR1 and CDR2 are WSHSY and SAAADI. The germline V and J ends were trimmed by 4 bases and 1 base, with 4 bases remaining between them. CDR3 size: 12 residues. Original processing methods: Reference gene primers were amplified, and this amplification served to estimate nucleated cell counts. The repertoire was sequenced with immunoSEQ multiplex PCR; TCRdb's copy has only in-frame clones and lacks some. The DNA gave D and trimming, while V, J and clone size come from that table. The repertoire holds approximately 100,000 clones, with 70% to 85% as singletons. This TCR came from a man in his 70s with active or convalescent COVID-19. The chain employs TRBV10-2 and TRBJ2-5; D gene uncertain. The specimen sequenced was peripheral blood. CDR3 residues: CASSGAQETQYF. Here the CDR3 DNA reads TGCGCCAGCAGTGGAGCCCAAGAGACCCAGTACTTC.